The present T cell receptor beta chain was sequenced within a study of T cells in Graves' hyperthyroidism and ophthalmopathy. The sample holds many counts of this clonotype. TCR beta CDR3 regions were amplified from RNA transcripts. HTBI primers were employed in a first-round RT-PCR of the TCR CDR3. TCRdb independently ran MiXCR on the multiplex PCR reads; one entry per CDR3 protein. Of approximately 320,000 distinct CDR3 sequences listed, roughly 15% are singletons. This TCR came from a man aged 30 to 39 with Graves' hyperthyroidism. Sequenced: blood.

The CDR3 region has the DNA TGTGCCAGCAGTTACAGCGGGAATGAGGAGACCCAGTACTTC. Translation: CASSYSGNEETQYF. The chain uses TRBV12-3 or TRBV12-4 and TRBJ2-5; 7 bases match TRBD2. The CDR3 length is 14 residues. V lost 4 bases to trimming and J lost 5 bases; unmatched junction nucleotides: 7.